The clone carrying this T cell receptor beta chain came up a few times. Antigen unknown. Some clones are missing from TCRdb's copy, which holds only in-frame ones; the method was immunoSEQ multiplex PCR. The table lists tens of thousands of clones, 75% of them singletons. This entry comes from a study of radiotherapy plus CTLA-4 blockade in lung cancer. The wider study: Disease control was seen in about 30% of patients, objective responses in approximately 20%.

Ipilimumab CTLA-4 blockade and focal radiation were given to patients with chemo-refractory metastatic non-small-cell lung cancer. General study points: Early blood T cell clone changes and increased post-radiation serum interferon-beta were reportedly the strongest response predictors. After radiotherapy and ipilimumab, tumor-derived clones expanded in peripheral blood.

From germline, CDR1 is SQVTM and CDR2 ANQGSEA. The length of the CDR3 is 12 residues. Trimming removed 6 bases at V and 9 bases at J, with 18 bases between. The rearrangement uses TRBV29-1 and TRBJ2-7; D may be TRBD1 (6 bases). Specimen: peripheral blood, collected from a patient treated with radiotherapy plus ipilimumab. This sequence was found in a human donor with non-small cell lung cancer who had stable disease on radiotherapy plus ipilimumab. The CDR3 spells CSVGWTDSAQYF. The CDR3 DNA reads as TGCAGCGTCGGTTGGACAGACTCGGCGCAGTACTTC.